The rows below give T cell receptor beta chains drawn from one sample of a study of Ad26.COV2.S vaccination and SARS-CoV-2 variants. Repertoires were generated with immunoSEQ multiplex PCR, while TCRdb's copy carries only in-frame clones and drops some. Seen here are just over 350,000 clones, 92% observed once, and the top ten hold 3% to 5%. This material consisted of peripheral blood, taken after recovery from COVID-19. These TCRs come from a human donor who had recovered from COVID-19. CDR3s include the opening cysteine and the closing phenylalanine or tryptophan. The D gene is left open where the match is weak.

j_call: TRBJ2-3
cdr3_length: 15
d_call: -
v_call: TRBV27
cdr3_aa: CASLPSGTVTDTQYF

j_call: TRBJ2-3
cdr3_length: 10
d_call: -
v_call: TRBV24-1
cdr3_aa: CASSPDTQYF

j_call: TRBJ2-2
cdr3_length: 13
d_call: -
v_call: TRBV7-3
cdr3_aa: CASSLRANNELFF

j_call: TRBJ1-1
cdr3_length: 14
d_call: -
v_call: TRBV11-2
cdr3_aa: CASSLTDGNTEAFF

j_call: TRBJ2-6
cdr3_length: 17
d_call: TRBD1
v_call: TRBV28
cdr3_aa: CASSYSTGRSGANVLTF

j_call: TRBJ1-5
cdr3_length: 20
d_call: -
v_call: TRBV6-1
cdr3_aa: CASSEGGRGKVSVRNQPQHF

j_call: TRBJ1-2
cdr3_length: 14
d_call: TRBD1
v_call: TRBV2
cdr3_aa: CASSPQGANYGYTF

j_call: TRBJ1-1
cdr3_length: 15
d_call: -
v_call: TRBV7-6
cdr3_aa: CASSLGRAGATEAFF

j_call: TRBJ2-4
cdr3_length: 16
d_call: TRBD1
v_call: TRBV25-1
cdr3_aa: CASSGTGEKAKNIQYF

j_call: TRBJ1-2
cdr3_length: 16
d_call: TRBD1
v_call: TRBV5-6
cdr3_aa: CASSGRPGQGSYGYTF

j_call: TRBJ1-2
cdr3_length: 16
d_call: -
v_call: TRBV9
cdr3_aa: CASSVEARGTNYGYTF

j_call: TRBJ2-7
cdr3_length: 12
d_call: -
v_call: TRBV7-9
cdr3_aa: CASSQTGYEQYF

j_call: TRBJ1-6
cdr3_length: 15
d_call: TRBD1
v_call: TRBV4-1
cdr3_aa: CASTELQGRDSPLHF

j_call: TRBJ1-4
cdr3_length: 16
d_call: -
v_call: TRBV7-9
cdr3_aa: CASSSPSGQSDEKLFF

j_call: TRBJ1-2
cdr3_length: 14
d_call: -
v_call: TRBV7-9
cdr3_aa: CASSLGQSNYGYTF

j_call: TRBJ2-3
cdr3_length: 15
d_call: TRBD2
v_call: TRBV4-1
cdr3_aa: CASSRRGGPQDTQYF

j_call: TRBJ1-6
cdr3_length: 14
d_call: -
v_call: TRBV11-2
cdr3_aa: CASSLGSGPSPLHF

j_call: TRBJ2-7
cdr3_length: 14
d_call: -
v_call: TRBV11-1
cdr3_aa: CASSLKDPSYEQYF

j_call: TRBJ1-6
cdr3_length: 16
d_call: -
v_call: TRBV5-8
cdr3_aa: CASSLLQVQHNSPLHF

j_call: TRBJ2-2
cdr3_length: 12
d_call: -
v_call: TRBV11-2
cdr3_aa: CASSVSTGELFF

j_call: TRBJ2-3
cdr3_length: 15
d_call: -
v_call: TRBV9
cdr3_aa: CASKATGRATDTQYF

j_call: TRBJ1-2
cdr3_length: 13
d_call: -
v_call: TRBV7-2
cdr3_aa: CASSKRQMYGYTF

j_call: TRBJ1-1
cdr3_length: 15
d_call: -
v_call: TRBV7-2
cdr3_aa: CASSLLRLTNTEAFF

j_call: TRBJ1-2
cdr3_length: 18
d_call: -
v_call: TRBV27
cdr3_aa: CASSLSRREGGFNYGYTF

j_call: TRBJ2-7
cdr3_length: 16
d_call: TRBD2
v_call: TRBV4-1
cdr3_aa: CASSQDRMVAGESGYF

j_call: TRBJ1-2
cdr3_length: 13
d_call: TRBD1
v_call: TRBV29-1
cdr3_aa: CSVATGENYGYTF

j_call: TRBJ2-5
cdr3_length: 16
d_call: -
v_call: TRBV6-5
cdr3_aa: CASSYSGIGVTETQYF

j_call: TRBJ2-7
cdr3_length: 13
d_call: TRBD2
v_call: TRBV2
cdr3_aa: CASSGGVSYEQYF

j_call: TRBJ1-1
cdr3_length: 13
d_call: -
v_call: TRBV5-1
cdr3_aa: CASSLDGVLEAFF

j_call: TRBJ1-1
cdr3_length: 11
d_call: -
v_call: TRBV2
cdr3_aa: CASYEGVRAFF

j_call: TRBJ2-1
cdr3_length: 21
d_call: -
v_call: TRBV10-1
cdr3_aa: CASSEGVIGIPTTNSYNEQFF

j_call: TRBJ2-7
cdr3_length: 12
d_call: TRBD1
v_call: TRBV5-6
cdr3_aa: CASSPSTGPQYF

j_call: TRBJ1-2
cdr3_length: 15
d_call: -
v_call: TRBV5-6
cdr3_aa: CASRELGQQNYGYTF

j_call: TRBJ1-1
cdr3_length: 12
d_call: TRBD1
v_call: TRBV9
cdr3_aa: CASSEDRGEAFF

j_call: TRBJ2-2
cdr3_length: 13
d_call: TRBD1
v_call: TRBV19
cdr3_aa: CASSDRGTGELFF

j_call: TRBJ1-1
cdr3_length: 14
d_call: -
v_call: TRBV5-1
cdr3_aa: CASSLEGRNTEAFF

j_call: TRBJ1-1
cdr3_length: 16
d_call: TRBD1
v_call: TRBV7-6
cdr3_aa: CASSRNTGTGITEAFF

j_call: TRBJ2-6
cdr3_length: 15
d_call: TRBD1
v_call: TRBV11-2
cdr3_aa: CASSSDRAGANVLTF

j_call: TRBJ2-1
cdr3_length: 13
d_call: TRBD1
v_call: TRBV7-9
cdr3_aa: CASSLGQGREQFF

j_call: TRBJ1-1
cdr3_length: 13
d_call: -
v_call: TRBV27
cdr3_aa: CASSSQAVRRAFF

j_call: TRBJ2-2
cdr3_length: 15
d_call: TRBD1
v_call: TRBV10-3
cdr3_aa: CAIRIDRANTGELFF

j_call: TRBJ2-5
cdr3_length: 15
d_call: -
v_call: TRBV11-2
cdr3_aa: CASSLDAETWETQYF

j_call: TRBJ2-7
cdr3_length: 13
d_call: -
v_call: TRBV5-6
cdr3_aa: CANSSGTAYEQYF

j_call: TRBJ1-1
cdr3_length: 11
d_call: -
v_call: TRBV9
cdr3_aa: CASSGGTQAFF

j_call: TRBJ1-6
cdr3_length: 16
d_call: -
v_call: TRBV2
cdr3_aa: CASTSDAVSYNSPLHF

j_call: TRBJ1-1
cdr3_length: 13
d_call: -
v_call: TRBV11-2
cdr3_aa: CASSLVQGTEAFF

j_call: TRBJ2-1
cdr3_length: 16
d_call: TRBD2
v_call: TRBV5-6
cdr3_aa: CASSFATSGGHNEQFF